This paragraph reports one T cell receptor (beta chain). It was cDNA, reverse transcribed from extracted RNA, that served as the sequencing template. TCRdb's table, derived via immunoSEQ multiplex PCR, lists solely in-frame clones and lacks some. This table has about 190,000 clones, 55% to 70% appearing once. The sample belongs to a study of CD8+ T cells in alopecia areata. The treatment denotes: oral pan-JAK inhibitor, 5-10 mg twice daily. The sequences come from CD4+ T cells sorted from blood, collected at week 4, from a patient treated with tofacitinib. This TCR was recovered from a human donor with alopecia areata.

The chain's CDR3 is CASSVSEGGYGYTF. CDR3 DNA: TGCGCCAGCAGCGTTTCGGAGGGAGGCTATGGCTACACCTTC. The chain joins TRBV10-2 to TRBJ1-2; D is unresolved. The CDR3 is 14 amino acids. V shed 6 bases and J shed 4 bases, with 15 bases lying between them. The V gene's germline CDR1 is WSHSY and CDR2 SAAADI.